This T cell receptor beta chain was identified in a study of radiotherapy plus CTLA-4 blockade in lung cancer. CDR3 size: 14 residues. Germline V gives CDR1 SGHNT, CDR2 YYREEE (reference sequence). V was clipped by 5 bases and J by 1 base; unmatched bases: 4. The table came from immunoSEQ multiplex PCR; TCRdb's copy has only in-frame clones and leaves some out. The sample carries tens of thousands of clones, 70% to 80% recorded once. Sequenced material: peripheral blood, taken from a patient treated with radiotherapy plus ipilimumab. The chain employs TRBV5-4 and TRBJ1-1; 8 bases line up with TRBD1. The source of this sequence is a human donor with non-small cell lung cancer that progressed on radiotherapy plus ipilimumab. The CDR3 region is CASRPDRANTEAFF. CDR3 DNA sequence: TGTGCCAGCAGACCGGACAGGGCGAACACTGAAGCTTTCTTT.